A single sample gave rise to the 13 T cell receptor beta chains below, sequenced in a study of cytomegalovirus exposure and HLA in healthy donors. PCR primers comprised 60 Vbeta and 13 Jbeta primers. Assay used: immunoSEQ multiplex PCR; TCRdb lists only in-frame clones, some missing. Of approximately 220,000 clones in the sample, approximately 79% are singletons; the top ten hold around 1.7%. The sample was PBMCs. These receptors came from a man younger than 30 in good health and CMV-seronegative.

The DNA of the CDR3 is TGTGCCAGCTCACCCACTTCGGGAGGGAGGATTGTGGAGACCCAGTACTTC. The encoded protein is CASSPTSGGRIVETQYF. The chain is built from TRBV18 and TRBJ2-5, with 8 bases fitting TRBD2. This CDR3 region has 17 residues. Germline CDR1 is KGHSH and CDR2 is LQKENI. J gave up 5 bases and V 3 bases, and 14 bases lay outside the gene matches.

The rearrangement joins TRBV13 to TRBJ2-2; TRBD2 matches 14 bases. Per the germline V gene, CDR1 is PRHDT and CDR2 is FYEKMQ (reference sequence). CDR3 size: 17 residues. V lost 8 bases, J lost 4 bases, and 9 bases stayed unmatched. CDR3 DNA: TGTGCCAGCCTTAAGACTAGCGGGGGGGCTGGCACCGGGGAGCTGTTTTTT. The encoded protein is CASLKTSGGAGTGELFF.

In its sample, this clone was seen a few times. This chain connects TRBV27 to TRBJ2-4; D is perhaps TRBD1 (5 bases). Germline V gene data show CDR1 as MNHEY and CDR2 as SMNVEV (reference sequence). This CDR3 has 14 amino acids. V was cut by 1 base and J by 6 bases, with 10 bases left in between. The CDR3 is CASSLLGTGNIQYF. CDR3 coding DNA: TGTGCCAGCAGTTTATTGGGCACAGGAAACATTCAGTACTTC.

This clone was detected only a few times. This chain uses TRBV21-1 with TRBJ2-7; the table gives TRBD1 as D, unverified against the DNA. TRBV21-1 is annotated as a pseudogene. The length of the CDR3 is 19 residues. The CDR3 here is CASSNLPGQGIRLTYEQYF. The DNA of the CDR3 is TGTGCCAGCAGCAATCTTCCAGGACAGGGGATCCGCCTGACCTACGAGCAGTACTTC.

This chain uses TRBV11-2 with TRBJ2-3, with D tentatively TRBD2 (5 bases). The CDR3 runs 12 residues. With 1 base removed from V and 6 bases from J, the gap between germline ends came to 5 bases. Germline CDR1 SGHAT, CDR2 FQNNGV. CDR3 nucleotides: TGTGCCAGCAGCTTAGGAGGGGATACGCAGTATTTT. Amino acid sequence: CASSLGGDTQYF. The complete variable domain, with remaining parts taken from reference TRBV11-2 and TRBJ2-3, reads EAGVAQSPRYKIIEKRQSVAFWCNPISGHATLYWYQQILGQGPKLLIQFQNNGVVDDSQLPKDRFSAERLKGVDSTLKIQPAKLEDSAVYLCASSLGGDTQYFGPGTRLTVL.

The sample holds a few counts of this clone. The chain joins TRBV28 to TRBJ2-7, with a weak D call TRBD1 (6 bases). Trimming removed 3 bases at V and 12 bases at J, with 18 bases between. Looked up from germline, CDR1 is MDHEN and CDR2 is SYDVKM. This CDR3 is built from 13 residues. This chain's CDR3 is CASSLDSGTRGYF. CDR3 coding DNA: TGTGCCAGCAGTTTGGATTCCGGGACCAGGGGGTACTTC.

This chain joins TRBV18 and TRBJ1-1; TRBD1 is a possible D gene (5 bases). The V end lost 3 bases, the J end lost 3 bases, and 14 bases lay between the germline ends. The CDR3 sequence is 15 residues long. The germline V gene encodes CDR1 KGHSH and CDR2 LQKENI. Here the CDR3 DNA reads TGTGCCAGCTCACCGGGGCCCATAAAGGACACTGAAGCTTTCTTT. Translation gives CASSPGPIKDTEAFF.

The chain is built from TRBV7-8 and TRBJ1-5, with no clear D. The CDR3 contains 14 residues. Trimming pared 1 base from V and 6 bases from J, leaving 10 bases between. CDR1 is SGHVS and CDR2 is FQNEAQ in the germline V gene. CDR3 nucleotides: TGTGCCAGCAGCTTAGTGGGAGTGGGTCAGCCCCAGCATTTT. Its translation is CASSLVGVGQPQHF. The entire variable domain, with the rest obtained from reference TRBV7-8 and TRBJ1-5, is as follows: GAGVSQSPRYKVAKRGQDVALRCDPISGHVSLFWYQQALGQGPEFLTYFQNEAQLDKSGLPSDRFFAERPEGSVSTLKIQRTQQEDSAVYLCASSLVGVGQPQHFGDGTRLSIL.

V gene TRBV6-6 combines with J gene TRBJ2-7; 9 bases align to TRBD1. Germline CDR1 reads MNHNY; CDR2 reads SVGAGI (reference sequence). V lost 2 bases, J lost 5 bases, and 1 base stayed unmatched. The CDR3 totals 13 residues. The CDR3 DNA is TGTGCCAGCAGTTACAGGACAGGGGACGAGCAGTACTTC. It codes for CASSYRTGDEQYF.

This rearrangement joins TRBV9 to TRBJ2-2; TRBD1 matches at 7 bases. The CDR3 consists of 15 residues. In germline, CDR1 is SGDLS, CDR2 YYNGEE. The junction had 2 bases not matched to a gene; V was cut back by 1 base and J by 2 bases. DNA of the CDR3: TGTGCCAGCAGCGTAAGACAGGGTAACACCGGGGAGCTGTTTTTT. Encoded protein: CASSVRQGNTGELFF. The whole variable domain, filled in from reference TRBV9 and TRBJ2-2, reads DSGVTQTPKHLITATGQRVTLRCSPRSGDLSVYWYQQSLDQGLQFLIQYYNGEERAKGNILERFSAQQFPDLHSELNLSSLELGDSALYFCASSVRQGNTGELFFGEGSRLTVL.

The chain is built from TRBV7-2 and TRBJ2-3; no clear D. The CDR3 extends over 12 amino acids. Germline V CDR1 and CDR2: SGHTA, FQGNSA. Trimming took 5 bases from V and 2 from J, leaving 5 bases between them. CDR3 residues: CASSPYTDTQYF. The CDR3 DNA is TGTGCCAGCAGCCCCTACACAGATACGCAGTATTTT. The variable domain in full, with the rest retrieved from reference TRBV7-2 and TRBJ2-3, is GAGVSQSPSNKVTEKGKDVELRCDPISGHTALYWYRQSLGQGLEFLIYFQGNSAPDKSGLPSDRFSAERTGGSVSTLTIQRTQQEDSAVYLCASSPYTDTQYFGPGTRLTVL.

This clone was recorded a few times. This chain links TRBV5-4 with TRBJ2-3; D is ambiguous. The V gene lost 4 bases and the J gene lost 2 bases, with 20 bases spanning the gap. Germline V gives CDR1 SGHNT, CDR2 YYREEE (reference sequence). The CDR3 spans 17 residues. The CDR3 loop reads CASSAPLGRAITDTQYF. The CDR3 DNA sequence: TGTGCCAGCAGCGCCCCCCTAGGTCGCGCGATCACAGATACGCAGTATTTT.

This chain connects TRBV25-1 to TRBJ1-4, with no clear D. CDR3 length equals 12 residues. Germline V lookup: CDR1 MGHDK, CDR2 SYGVNS. Trimming took 11 bases from V and 7 from J, leaving 14 bases between them. The CDR3 sequence is CAGQREREKLFF. The CDR3 coding sequence is TGTGCCGGCCAGAGGGAACGTGAAAAACTGTTTTTT.